The 4 T cell receptor beta chains given below trace back to one sample, sequenced in a study of spatial heterogeneity in lung cancer. TCRdb itself ran the 5' RACE reads through MiXCR, one entry per CDR3 protein. The sample has 43,000 or so distinct CDR3 sequences, roughly 7% seen once. The time point denotes: sample taken at primary tumor resection. From tumor, nontumor lung or frozen PBMC, whole RNA was taken unsorted for sequencing. Sequencing was performed on PBMCs, taken at surgery. These receptors were obtained from a female donor with early-stage non-small cell lung cancer.

This clonotype came up a few times. The chain uses TRBV11-2 and TRBJ2-3, with 7 bases matching TRBD2. V trimming: 5 bases; J trimming: 11 bases; junction bases outside the gene matches: 19. The length of the CDR3 is 16 residues. CDR1 and CDR2 (germline): SGHAT, FQNNGV. In nucleotides, the CDR3 is TGTGCCAGCAGCCTTACCCGTGGCGGGGGTTTAAGGGGGCAGTATTTT. It specifies CASSLTRGGGLRGQYF.

The chain couples TRBV27 to TRBJ1-2, with TRBD1 matching over 9 bases. Germline V gives CDR1 MNHEY, CDR2 SMNVEV (reference sequence). The CDR3 contains 17 residues. V was pared by 0 bases and J by 6 bases, with 11 bases of the junction left unmatched. The CDR3 loop is CASSLSARSQGANGYTF. The DNA for the CDR3 is TGTGCCAGCAGTTTATCCGCTAGGTCACAGGGGGCAAATGGCTACACCTTC.

The table lists this clonotype with many counts. This chain links TRBV7-2 with TRBJ2-7; tentative D call: TRBD2 (6 bases). This CDR3 comprises 15 residues. The germline V and J ends were trimmed by 0 bases and 2 bases, with 11 bases remaining between them. CDR1 and CDR2 from the germline V gene are SGHTA and FQGNSA. CDR3 bases: TGTGCCAGCAGCTTAGCGCTCGGGGGAACCTACGAGCAGTACTTC. Its translation: CASSLALGGTYEQYF.

This clonotype was found a few times. The chain couples TRBV7-2 to TRBJ1-4; D may be TRBD1 (5 bases). The germline gives CDR1 SGHTA, CDR2 FQGNSA. V was pared by 1 base and J by 3 bases, with 18 bases between. The CDR3 runs to 18 residues. The CDR3 DNA follows: TGTGCCAGCAGCTTAGACTTTTCTCTGGGGGGAGCTAATGAAAAACTGTTTTTT. It is translated as CASSLDFSLGGANEKLFF.